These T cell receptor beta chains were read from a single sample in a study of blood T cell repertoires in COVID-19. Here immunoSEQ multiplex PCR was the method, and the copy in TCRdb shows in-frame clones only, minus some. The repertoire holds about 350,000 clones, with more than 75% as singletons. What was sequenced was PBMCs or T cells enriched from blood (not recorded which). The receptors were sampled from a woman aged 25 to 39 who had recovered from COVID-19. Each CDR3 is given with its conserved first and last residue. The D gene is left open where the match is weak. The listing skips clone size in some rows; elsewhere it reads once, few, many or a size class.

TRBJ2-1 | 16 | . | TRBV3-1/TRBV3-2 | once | CASSLGGQGSYNEQFF | TGTGCCAGCAGCCTCGGTGGGCAGGGTAGCTACAATGAGCAGTTCTTC
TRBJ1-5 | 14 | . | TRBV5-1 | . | CASSFTGPDQPQHF | TGCGCCAGCAGCTTTACGGGTCCCGATCAGCCCCAGCATTTT
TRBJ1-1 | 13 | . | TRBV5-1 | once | CASRRTLADEAFF | TGCGCCAGCAGAAGGACACTCGCGGATGAAGCTTTCTTT
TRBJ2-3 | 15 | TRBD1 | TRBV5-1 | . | CASSSTGGLSDTQYF | TGCGCCAGCAGCTCGACAGGGGGCTTGTCAGATACGCAGTATTTT
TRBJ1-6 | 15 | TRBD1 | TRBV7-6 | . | CASSPNRDRGSPLHF | TGTGCCAGCAGCCCGAACCGGGACAGGGGTTCACCCCTCCACTTT
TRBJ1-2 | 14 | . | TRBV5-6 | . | CASSFRRTGLGYTF | TGTGCCAGCAGCTTCCGACGGACTGGCCTGGGCTACACCTTC
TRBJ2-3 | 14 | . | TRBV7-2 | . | CASSLASVTDTQYF | TGTGCCAGCAGCTTAGCCTCCGTAACAGATACGCAGTATTTT
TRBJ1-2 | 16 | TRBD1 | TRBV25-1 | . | CASSPPPGQGNYGYTF | TGTGCCAGCAGCCCCCCCCCGGGACAGGGGAACTATGGCTACACCTTC
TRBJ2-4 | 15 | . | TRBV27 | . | CASSLSWGVENIQYF | TGTGCCAGCAGTTTATCGTGGGGGGTGGAGAACATTCAGTACTTC
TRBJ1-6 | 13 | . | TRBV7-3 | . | CASSLEGNSPLHF | TGTGCCAGCAGCTTGGAGGGTAATTCACCCCTCCACTTT
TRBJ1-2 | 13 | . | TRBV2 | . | CASSAGLGYGYTF | TGTGCCAGCAGTGCAGGGTTGGGCTATGGCTACACCTTC
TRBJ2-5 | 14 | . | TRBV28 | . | CASSLERTGETQYF | TGTGCCAGCAGTTTAGAGAGAACAGGAGAGACCCAGTACTTC
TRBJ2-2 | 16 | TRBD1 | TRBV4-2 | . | CASSSTGGSNTGELFF | TGTGCCAGCAGCTCGACAGGGGGCTCGAACACCGGGGAGCTGTTTTTT
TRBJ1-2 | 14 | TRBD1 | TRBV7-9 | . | CASSLVGQGSGYTF | TGTGCCAGCAGCTTAGTGGGACAGGGGTCTGGTTACACCTTC
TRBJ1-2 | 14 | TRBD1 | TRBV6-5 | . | CASSRQGTLYGYTF | TGTGCCAGCAGTCGACAGGGAACCCTCTATGGCTACACCTTC